These 7 T cell receptor beta chains came from one sample sequenced in a study of blood T cell repertoires in COVID-19. The protocol was immunoSEQ multiplex PCR, while the TCRdb copy is restricted to in-frame clones and leaves out a portion. The sample lists about 130,000 clones; 75% to 90% were seen once. The sample was PBMCs or T cells enriched from blood (not recorded which). The receptors here all came from a woman between 45 and 65 years old who had recovered from COVID-19.

The chain links TRBV10-3 to TRBJ2-2, with TRBD1 matching over 7 bases. V dropped 10 bases and J dropped 5; count of bases not matched to a gene: 7. Germline V CDR1 and CDR2: ENHRY, SYGVKD. CDR3 length: 13 amino acids. This CDR3 reads CATGTAKTGELFF. DNA for the CDR3: TGTGCCACAGGGACAGCTAAAACCGGGGAGCTGTTTTTT.

The chain uses TRBV19 and TRBJ2-3; 8 bases agree with TRBD2. The CDR3 runs 17 residues. Germline V gene lookup returns CDR1 LNHDA and CDR2 SQIVND (reference sequence). V was pared by 2 bases and J by 3 bases, with 10 bases of the junction left unmatched. CDR3 residues: CASSIQPLAGLTDTQYF. The CDR3 coding sequence is TGTGCCAGTAGTATACAACCCTTAGCGGGGTTAACAGATACGCAGTATTTT.

The chain couples TRBV9 to TRBJ2-3; D is uncertain. The V gene's germline CDR1 is SGDLS and CDR2 YYNGEE. V was clipped by 0 bases and J by 0 bases, with 11 bases between them. The CDR3 extends over 16 amino acids. The CDR3 is CASSVESNPSTDTQYF. As DNA, the CDR3 is TGTGCCAGCAGCGTAGAAAGCAACCCTAGCACAGATACGCAGTATTTT.

A single count supports this clone. The chain joins TRBV7-9 to TRBJ1-6; TRBD1 might be the D (6 bases). The CDR3 covers 15 residues. The V gene lost 5 bases and the J gene lost 8 bases, with 16 bases spanning the gap. From germline, CDR1 is SEHNR and CDR2 FQNEAQ (reference sequence). CDR3: CASSLQGLWDSPLHF. The CDR3 coding sequence is TGTGCCAGCAGCCTACAGGGCTTGTGGGATTCACCCCTCCACTTT.

This clone has a single count. The chain uses TRBV18 and TRBJ1-4; TRBD1 matches 7 bases. The CDR3 runs to 15 residues. After removal of 3 bases from V and 4 bases from J, the junction contained 5 bases not matched to a gene. The germline V gene encodes CDR1 KGHSH and CDR2 LQKENI. Here the CDR3 reads CASSPPGQVNEKLFF. The CDR3 bases are TGTGCCAGCTCACCGCCCGGACAGGTTAATGAAAAACTGTTTTTT. Filled out from reference TRBV18 and TRBJ1-4, the complete variable domain reads NAGVMQNPRHLVRRRGQEARLRCSPMKGHSHVYWYRQLPEEGLKFMVYLQKENIIDESGMPKERFSAEFPKEGPSILRIQQVVRGDSAAYFCASSPPGQVNEKLFFGSGTQLSVL.

This chain joins TRBV5-1 and TRBJ2-1; TRBD2 matches at 12 bases. Germline CDR1 SGHRS, CDR2 YFSETQ. After removal of 4 bases from V and 0 bases from J, the junction contained 2 bases not matched to a gene. This CDR3 contains 16 residues. The CDR3 region has the DNA TGCGCCAGCAGCCTAGCGGGGGGGTTCTCCTACAATGAGCAGTTCTTC. It translates to CASSLAGGFSYNEQFF.

The rearrangement joins TRBV2 to TRBJ1-3, with D perhaps TRBD1 (6 bases). Trimming left V 7 bases short and J 0 bases short, with 13 bases between. Germline loops: CDR1 SNHLY, CDR2 FYNNEI. The CDR3 covers 15 residues. CDR3 in DNA: TGTGCCAGCACTATGGGGGGGCGCTCTGGAAACACCATATATTTT. It is translated as CASTMGGRSGNTIYF.